Here is one T cell receptor (beta chain) with its context. Its antigen is unknown. The planned depth of sequencing spanned 1 in 200,000 to 1 in 1 million T cells. Produced via immunoSEQ multiplex PCR; TCRdb's table is partial and in-frame only. This table has roughly 250,000 clones, 70% appearing once. The data belong to a study of cytotoxic CD8 clonotypes in ibrutinib-treated CLL. General study findings and limits: Public clonotypes, rarely seen, contracted or held steady on treatment. Clonality was elevated at ibrutinib response and had returned toward baseline at progression.

This clonotype originated in a human donor with chronic lymphocytic leukemia. Sequenced here: PBMCs, sampled after 24 months of ibrutinib treatment.

In DNA, the CDR3 is TGTGCCAGTAGCACTAGCGGGAGGGCCCTCTACGAGCAGTACTTC. The encoded protein is CASSTSGRALYEQYF. The chain couples TRBV19 to TRBJ2-7; 13 bases fit TRBD2. Trimming removed 6 bases from V and 3 bases from J; junction bases left unmatched: 5. The CDR3 spans 15 residues. From germline, CDR1 is LNHDA and CDR2 SQIVND (reference sequence).